This entry is about one T cell receptor (beta chain). Researchers built TCR beta libraries using quantitative 5'-RACE with molecular barcodes. In TCRdb, the 5' RACE reads were re-called with MiXCR into one record per CDR3 protein. The repertoire holds some 30,000 distinct CDR3 sequences, about 31% seen once, with about 50% in the top ten. These data belong to a study of CD8 T cells in ankylosing spondylitis. V lost 1 base, J lost 4 bases, and 13 bases lay in between. This CDR3 contains 15 residues. CDR1 is MNHNS and CDR2 is SASEGT in the germline V gene. Sequencing input: synovial fluid, either unsorted or a sorted T cell fraction (not recorded which). This sequence joins TRBV6-1 and TRBJ2-5; D perhaps matches TRBD2 (6 bases). This receptor was taken from a male donor with ankylosing spondylitis. The CDR3 protein is CASSEGDQGGETQYF. DNA of the CDR3: TGTGCCAGCAGTGAAGGAGATCAGGGAGGAGAGACCCAGTACTTC.